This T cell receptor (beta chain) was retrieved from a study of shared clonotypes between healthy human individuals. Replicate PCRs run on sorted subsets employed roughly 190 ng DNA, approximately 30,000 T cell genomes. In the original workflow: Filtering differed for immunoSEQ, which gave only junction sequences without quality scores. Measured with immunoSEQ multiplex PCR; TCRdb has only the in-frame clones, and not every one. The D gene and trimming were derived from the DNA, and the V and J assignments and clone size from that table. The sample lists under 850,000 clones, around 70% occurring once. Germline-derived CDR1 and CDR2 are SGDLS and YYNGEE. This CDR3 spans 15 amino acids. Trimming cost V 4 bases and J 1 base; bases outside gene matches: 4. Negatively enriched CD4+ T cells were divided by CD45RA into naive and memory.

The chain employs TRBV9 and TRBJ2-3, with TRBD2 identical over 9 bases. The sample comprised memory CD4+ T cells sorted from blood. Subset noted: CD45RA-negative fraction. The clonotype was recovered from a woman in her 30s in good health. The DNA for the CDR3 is TGTGCCAGCAGCATTGCTAGCGGGGGCACAGATACGCAGTATTTT. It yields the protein CASSIASGGTDTQYF.